This T cell receptor (beta chain) was sequenced for a study of T cell changes during pregnancy in multiple sclerosis. There are 15 residues in the CDR3. The V gene's germline CDR1 is SGHRS and CDR2 YFSETQ. V dropped 4 bases and J dropped 3; count of bases not matched to a gene: 7. This clone was found many times. Data came from immunoSEQ multiplex PCR; TCRdb stores just in-frame clones and leaves some out. The sample lists around 85,000 clones; approximately 90% were seen once. This material consisted of PBMCs, taken in the first trimester of pregnancy. J is TRBJ2-7 and V is TRBV5-1, with 10 positions matching TRBD1. This TCR came from a female donor in good health, serving as a control in a pregnancy study. Some clones in this sample may be carry-over from other donors' samples. Written as DNA, the CDR3 is TGCGCCAGCAGCCCACGACAGGGGGCGAGCTACGAGCAGTACTTC. Its translation: CASSPRQGASYEQYF.